This T cell receptor (beta chain) was captured by sequencing in a study of cytomegalovirus exposure and HLA in healthy donors. Study-wide background: The platform used for the approximately 130 validation repertoires matched that of the roughly 700 first-cohort repertoires, a later analysis reported.

While the first cohort had around 700 subjects, the donors belonged to the separate validation cohort of roughly 120 subjects. The CDR3 sequence is 15 residues long. Germline trimming cut 2 bases from V and 5 bases from J; bases unmatched to any gene: 3. The V gene's germline CDR1 is MDHEN and CDR2 SYDVKM. TCRdb's table, derived via immunoSEQ multiplex PCR, lists solely in-frame clones and lacks some. The table has approximately 270,000 clones, nearly 90% seen once. Comments on this clone: Its antigen is still unknown.

Study-wide findings and caveats: Researchers reported that a few CMV-associated chains were confirmed in vitro as CMV antigen-specific. It was 164 TCR beta chains that were listed as cytomegalovirus-associated.

The origin of this receptor is a woman between 18 and 29 years old in good health and CMV-seronegative. The material sequenced was PBMCs. This chain links TRBV28 with TRBJ2-5; 12 nucleotides agree with TRBD2. CDR3 DNA: TGTGCCAGCAGTTTAGAACTAGCGGGGGGCGAGACCCAGTACTTC. Protein product: CASSLELAGGETQYF.